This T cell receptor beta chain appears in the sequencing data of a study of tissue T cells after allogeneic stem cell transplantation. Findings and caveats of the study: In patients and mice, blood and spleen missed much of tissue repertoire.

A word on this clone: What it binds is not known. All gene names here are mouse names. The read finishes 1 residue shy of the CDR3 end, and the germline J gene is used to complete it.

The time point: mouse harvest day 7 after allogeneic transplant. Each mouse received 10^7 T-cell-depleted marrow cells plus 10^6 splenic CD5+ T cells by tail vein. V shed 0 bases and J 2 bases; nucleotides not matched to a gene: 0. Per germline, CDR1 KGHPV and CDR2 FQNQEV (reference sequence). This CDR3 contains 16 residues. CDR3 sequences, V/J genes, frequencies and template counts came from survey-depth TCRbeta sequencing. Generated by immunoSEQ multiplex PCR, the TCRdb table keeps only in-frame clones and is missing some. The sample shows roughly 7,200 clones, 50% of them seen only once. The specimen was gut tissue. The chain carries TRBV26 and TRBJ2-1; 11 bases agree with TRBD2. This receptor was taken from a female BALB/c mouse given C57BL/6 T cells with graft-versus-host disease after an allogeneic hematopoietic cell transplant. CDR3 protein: CASSLSGLGDYAEQFF. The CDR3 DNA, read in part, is TGTGCCAGCAGTCTGTCGGGACTGGGGGACTATGCTGAGCAGTTC.